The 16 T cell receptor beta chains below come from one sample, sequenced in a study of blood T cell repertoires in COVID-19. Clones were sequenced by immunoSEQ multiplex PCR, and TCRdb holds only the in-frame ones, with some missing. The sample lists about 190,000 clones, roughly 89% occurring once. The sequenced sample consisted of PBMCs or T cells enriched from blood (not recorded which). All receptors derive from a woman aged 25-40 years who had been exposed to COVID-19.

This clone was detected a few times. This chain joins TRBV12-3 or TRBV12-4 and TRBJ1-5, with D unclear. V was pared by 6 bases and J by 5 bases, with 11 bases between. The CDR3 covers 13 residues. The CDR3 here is CASRLHVDQPQHF. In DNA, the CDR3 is TGTGCCAGCAGGTTACACGTAGATCAGCCCCAGCATTTT.

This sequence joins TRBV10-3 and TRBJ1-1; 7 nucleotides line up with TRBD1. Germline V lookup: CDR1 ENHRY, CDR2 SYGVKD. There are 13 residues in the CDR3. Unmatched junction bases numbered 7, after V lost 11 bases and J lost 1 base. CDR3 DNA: TGTGCCGGGTCAAGGACAGGGAACACTGAAGCTTTCTTT. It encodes CAGSRTGNTEAFF.

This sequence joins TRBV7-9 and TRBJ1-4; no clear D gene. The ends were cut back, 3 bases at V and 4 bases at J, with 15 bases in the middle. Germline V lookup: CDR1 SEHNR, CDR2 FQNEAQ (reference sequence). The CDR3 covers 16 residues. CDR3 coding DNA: TGTGCCAGCAGCTTGACGGAGGCTGCAATTAATGAAAAACTGTTTTTT. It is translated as CASSLTEAAINEKLFF. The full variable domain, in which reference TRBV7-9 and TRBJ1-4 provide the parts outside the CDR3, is DTGVSQNPRHKITKRGQNVTFRCDPISEHNRLYWYRQTLGQGPEFLTYFQNEAQLEKSRLLSDRFSAERPKGSFSTLEIQRTEQGDSAMYLCASSLTEAAINEKLFFGSGTQLSVL.

The CDR3 loop reads CASTYRDNYGYTF. CDR3 DNA sequence: TGTGCCAGTACCTACAGGGACAACTATGGCTACACCTTC. The chain joins TRBV19 to TRBJ1-2; perhaps TRBD1 as D (6 bases). The CDR3 is made up of 13 amino acids. Trimming removed 7 bases at V and 2 bases at J, with 11 bases between. The germline V gene has CDR1 LNHDA and CDR2 SQIVND (reference sequence). Variable domain in full (rest from reference TRBV19 and TRBJ1-2): DGGITQSPKYLFRKEGQNVTLSCEQNLNHDAMYWYRQDPGQGLRLIYYSQIVNDFQKGDIAEGYSVSREKKESFPLTVTSAQKNPTAFYLCASTYRDNYGYTFGSGTRLTVV.

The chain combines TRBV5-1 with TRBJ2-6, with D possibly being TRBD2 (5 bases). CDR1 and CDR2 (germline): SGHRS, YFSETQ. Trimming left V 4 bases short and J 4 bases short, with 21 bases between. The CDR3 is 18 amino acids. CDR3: CASSPKAVPLGGANVLTF. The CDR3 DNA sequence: TGCGCCAGCAGCCCAAAAGCGGTTCCCCTTGGGGGGGCCAACGTCCTGACTTTC. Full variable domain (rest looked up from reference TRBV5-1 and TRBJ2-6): KAGVTQTPRYLIKTRGQQVTLSCSPISGHRSVSWYQQTPGQGLQFLFEYFSETQRNKGNFPGRFSGRQFSNSRSEMNVSTLELGDSALYLCASSPKAVPLGGANVLTFGAGSRLTVL.

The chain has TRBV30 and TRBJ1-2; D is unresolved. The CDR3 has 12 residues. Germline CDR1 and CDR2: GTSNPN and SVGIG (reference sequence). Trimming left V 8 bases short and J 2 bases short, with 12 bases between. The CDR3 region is CAGSIANYGYTF. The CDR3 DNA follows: TGTGCCGGAAGCATAGCCAACTATGGCTACACCTTC.

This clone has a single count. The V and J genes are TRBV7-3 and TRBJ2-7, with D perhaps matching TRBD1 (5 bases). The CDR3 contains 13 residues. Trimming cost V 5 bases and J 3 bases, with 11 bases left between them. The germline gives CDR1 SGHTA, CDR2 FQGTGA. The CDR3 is CASSPPDSYEQYF. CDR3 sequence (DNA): TGTGCCAGCAGCCCACCAGACAGCTACGAGCAGTACTTC.

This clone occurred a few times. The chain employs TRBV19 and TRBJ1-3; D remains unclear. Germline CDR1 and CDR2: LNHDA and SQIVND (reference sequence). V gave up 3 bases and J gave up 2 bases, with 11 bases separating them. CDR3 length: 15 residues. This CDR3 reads CASSIRTDAGNTIYF. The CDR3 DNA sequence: TGTGCCAGTAGTATCCGGACTGACGCTGGAAACACCATATATTTT.

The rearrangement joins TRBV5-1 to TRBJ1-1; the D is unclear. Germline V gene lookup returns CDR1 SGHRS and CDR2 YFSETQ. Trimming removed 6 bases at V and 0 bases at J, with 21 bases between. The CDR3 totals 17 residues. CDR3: CASTNGGGRGMNTEAFF. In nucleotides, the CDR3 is TGCGCCAGCACCAACGGTGGCGGGAGAGGGATGAACACTGAAGCTTTCTTT.

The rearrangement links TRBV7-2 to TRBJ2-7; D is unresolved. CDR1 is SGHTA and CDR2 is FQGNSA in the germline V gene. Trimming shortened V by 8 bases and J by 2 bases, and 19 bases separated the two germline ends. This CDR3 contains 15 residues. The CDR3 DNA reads TGTGCCAGCTCGCTTGGTCGGGTCTATCCCTACGAGCAGTACTTC. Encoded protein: CASSLGRVYPYEQYF. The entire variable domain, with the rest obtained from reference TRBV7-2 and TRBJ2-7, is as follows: GAGVSQSPSNKVTEKGKDVELRCDPISGHTALYWYRQSLGQGLEFLIYFQGNSAPDKSGLPSDRFSAERTGGSVSTLTIQRTQQEDSAVYLCASSLGRVYPYEQYFGPGTRLTVT.

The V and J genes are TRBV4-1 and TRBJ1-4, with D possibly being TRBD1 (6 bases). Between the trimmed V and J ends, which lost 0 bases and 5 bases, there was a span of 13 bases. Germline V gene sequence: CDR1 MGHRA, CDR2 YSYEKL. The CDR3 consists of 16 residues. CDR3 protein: CASSQDRGTTNEKLFF. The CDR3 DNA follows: TGCGCCAGCAGCCAAGATAGGGGGACCACAAATGAAAAACTGTTTTTT.

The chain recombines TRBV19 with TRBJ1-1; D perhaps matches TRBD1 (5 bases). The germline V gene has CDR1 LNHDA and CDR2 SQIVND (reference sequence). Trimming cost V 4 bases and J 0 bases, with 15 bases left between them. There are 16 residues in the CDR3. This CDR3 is CASSTLMSGVNTEAFF. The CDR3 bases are TGTGCCAGTAGTACTTTGATGTCGGGGGTGAACACTGAAGCTTTCTTT.

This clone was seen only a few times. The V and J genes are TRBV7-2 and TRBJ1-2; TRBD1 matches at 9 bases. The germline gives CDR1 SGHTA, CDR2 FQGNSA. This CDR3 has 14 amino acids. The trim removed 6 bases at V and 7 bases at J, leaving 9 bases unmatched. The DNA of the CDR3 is TGTGCCAGCAGTGCGGGACAGGGACGGGGTGGCTACACCTTC. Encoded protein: CASSAGQGRGGYTF.

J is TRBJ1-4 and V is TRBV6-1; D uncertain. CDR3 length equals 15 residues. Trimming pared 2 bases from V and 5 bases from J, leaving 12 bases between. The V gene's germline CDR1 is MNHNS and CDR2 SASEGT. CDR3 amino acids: CASSELRSANEKLFF. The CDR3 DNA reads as TGTGCCAGCAGTGAATTGAGGTCGGCAAATGAAAAACTGTTTTTT.

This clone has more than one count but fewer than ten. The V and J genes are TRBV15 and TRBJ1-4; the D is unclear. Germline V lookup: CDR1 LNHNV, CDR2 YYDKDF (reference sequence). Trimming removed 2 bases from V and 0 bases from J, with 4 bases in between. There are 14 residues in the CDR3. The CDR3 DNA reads TGTGCCACCAGCAGATCTGCAACTAATGAAAAACTGTTTTTT. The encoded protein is CATSRSATNEKLFF.

In DNA form, the CDR3 reads TGTGCCAGTATGCCAGCAACTAATGAAAAACTGTTTTTT. It is translated as CASMPATNEKLFF. The chain combines TRBV19 with TRBJ1-4; unclear D gene. The CDR3 spans 13 residues. V was shortened by 7 bases and J by 0 bases, with 6 bases between the two germline ends. Germline V gene sequence: CDR1 LNHDA, CDR2 SQIVND (reference sequence).